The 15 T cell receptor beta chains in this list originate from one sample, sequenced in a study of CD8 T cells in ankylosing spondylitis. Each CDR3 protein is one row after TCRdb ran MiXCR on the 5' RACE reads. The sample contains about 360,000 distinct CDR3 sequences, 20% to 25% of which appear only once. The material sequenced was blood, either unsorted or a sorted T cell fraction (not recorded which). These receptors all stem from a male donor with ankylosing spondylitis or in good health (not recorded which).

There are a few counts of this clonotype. For the CDR3, the DNA is TGTGCCATCAGTGAGGTAGACAAAAAAGAGACCCAGTACTTC. It yields the protein CAISEVDKKETQYF. This chain connects TRBV10-3 to TRBJ2-5; D is uncertain. This CDR3 region has 14 residues. Trimming took 2 bases from V and 3 from J, leaving 10 bases between them. The V gene's germline CDR1 is ENHRY and CDR2 SYGVKD.

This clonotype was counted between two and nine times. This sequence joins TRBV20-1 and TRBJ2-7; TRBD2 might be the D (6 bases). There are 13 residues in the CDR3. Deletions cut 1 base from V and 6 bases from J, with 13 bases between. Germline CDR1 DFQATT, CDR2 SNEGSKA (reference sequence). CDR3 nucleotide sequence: TGCAGTGCTAGAGCCCGGGGGAAGGCCGAGCAGTACTTC. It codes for CSARARGKAEQYF.

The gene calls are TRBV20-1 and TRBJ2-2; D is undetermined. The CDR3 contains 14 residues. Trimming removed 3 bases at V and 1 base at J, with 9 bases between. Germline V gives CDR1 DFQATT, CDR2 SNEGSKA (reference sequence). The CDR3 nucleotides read TGCAGTGCTAGTAAGATGGAGAACACCGGGGAGCTGTTTTTT. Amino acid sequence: CSASKMENTGELFF.

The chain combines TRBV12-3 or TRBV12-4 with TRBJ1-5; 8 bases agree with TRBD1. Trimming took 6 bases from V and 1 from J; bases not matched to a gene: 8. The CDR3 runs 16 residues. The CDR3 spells CASSRGQDRSNQPQHF. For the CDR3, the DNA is TGTGCCAGCAGCAGGGGACAGGATCGAAGCAATCAGCCCCAGCATTTT.

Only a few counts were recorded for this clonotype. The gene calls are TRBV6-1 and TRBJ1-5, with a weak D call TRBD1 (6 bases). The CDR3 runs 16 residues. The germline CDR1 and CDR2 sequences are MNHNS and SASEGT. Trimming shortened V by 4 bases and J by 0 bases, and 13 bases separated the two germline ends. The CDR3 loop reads CASSAPRGYSNQPQHF. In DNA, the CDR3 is TGTGCCAGCAGTGCCCCCAGGGGTTATAGCAATCAGCCCCAGCATTTT.

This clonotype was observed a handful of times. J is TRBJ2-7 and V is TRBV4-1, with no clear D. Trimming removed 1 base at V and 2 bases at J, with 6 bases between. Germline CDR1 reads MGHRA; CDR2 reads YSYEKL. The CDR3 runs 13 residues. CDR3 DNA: TGCGCCAGCAGCCAAGGGCCTCCCTACGAGCAGTACTTC. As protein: CASSQGPPYEQYF.

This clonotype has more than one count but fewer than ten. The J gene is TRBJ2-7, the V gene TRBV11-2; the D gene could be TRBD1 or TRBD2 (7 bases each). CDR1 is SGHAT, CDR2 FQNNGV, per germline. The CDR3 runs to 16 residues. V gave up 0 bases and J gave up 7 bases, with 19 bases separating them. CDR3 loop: CASSLEAGGVSAEQYF. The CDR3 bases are TGTGCCAGCAGCTTAGAGGCAGGGGGGGTATCGGCGGAGCAGTACTTC.

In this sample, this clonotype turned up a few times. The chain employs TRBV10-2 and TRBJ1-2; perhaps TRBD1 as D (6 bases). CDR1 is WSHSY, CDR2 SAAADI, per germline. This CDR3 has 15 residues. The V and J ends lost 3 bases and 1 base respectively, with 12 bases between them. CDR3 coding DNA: TGCGCCAGCAGTGACAGGCAGGGGTATAACTATGGCTACACCTTC. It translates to CASSDRQGYNYGYTF.

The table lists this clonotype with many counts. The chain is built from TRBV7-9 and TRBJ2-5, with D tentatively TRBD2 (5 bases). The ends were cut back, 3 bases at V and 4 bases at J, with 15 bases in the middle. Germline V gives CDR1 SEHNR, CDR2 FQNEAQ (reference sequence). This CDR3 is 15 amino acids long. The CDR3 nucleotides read TGTGCCAGCAGCTTGCTAGCTGCGCAAAGAGAGACCCAGTACTTC. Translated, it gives CASSLLAAQRETQYF.

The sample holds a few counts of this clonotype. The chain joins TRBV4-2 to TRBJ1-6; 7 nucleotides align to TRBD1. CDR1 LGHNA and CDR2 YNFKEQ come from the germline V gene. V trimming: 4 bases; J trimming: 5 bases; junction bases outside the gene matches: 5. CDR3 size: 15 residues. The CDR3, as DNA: TGTGCCAGCAGCCCCATCGGGACAGATAATTCACCCCTCCACTTT. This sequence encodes CASSPIGTDNSPLHF.

The CDR3 DNA reads TGCAGCTCATCTGGGGCGGAGGCTGAAGCTTTCTTT. It translates to CSSSGAEAEAFF. This rearrangement joins TRBV29-1 to TRBJ1-1; possible D gene TRBD1, 5 bases. The ends were cut back, 8 bases at V and 6 bases at J, with 16 bases in the middle. Per the germline V gene, CDR1 is SQVTM and CDR2 is ANQGSEA. This CDR3 has 12 residues.

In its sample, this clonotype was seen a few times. The CDR3 reads CASSQYQDRDYEQYF. The CDR3 region has the DNA TGTGCCAGCAGCCAATATCAAGACAGGGATTACGAGCAGTACTTC. V and J are TRBV3-1 and TRBJ2-7; TRBD1 matches at 7 bases. V was clipped by 2 bases and J by 4 bases; unmatched bases: 8. CDR3 length equals 15 residues. Germline values: CDR1 LGHDT, CDR2 YNNKEL (reference sequence).

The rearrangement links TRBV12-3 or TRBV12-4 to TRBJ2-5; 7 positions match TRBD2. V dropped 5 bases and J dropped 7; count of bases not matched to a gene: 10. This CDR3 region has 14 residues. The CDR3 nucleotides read TGTGCCAGCAGTCCAGTTTTTGGGGAGGGGACCCAGTACTTC. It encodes CASSPVFGEGTQYF.

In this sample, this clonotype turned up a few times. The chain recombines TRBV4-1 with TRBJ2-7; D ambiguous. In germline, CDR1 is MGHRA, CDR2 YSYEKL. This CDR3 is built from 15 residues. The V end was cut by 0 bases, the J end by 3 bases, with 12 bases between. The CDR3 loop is CASSQDPSNLYEQYF. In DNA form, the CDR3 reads TGCGCCAGCAGCCAAGACCCCAGCAACCTCTACGAGCAGTACTTC.

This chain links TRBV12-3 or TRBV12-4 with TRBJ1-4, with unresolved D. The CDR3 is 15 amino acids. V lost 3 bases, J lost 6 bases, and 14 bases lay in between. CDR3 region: CASSFAGSGDEKLFF. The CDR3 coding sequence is TGTGCCAGCAGTTTTGCGGGGTCTGGGGATGAAAAACTGTTTTTT.